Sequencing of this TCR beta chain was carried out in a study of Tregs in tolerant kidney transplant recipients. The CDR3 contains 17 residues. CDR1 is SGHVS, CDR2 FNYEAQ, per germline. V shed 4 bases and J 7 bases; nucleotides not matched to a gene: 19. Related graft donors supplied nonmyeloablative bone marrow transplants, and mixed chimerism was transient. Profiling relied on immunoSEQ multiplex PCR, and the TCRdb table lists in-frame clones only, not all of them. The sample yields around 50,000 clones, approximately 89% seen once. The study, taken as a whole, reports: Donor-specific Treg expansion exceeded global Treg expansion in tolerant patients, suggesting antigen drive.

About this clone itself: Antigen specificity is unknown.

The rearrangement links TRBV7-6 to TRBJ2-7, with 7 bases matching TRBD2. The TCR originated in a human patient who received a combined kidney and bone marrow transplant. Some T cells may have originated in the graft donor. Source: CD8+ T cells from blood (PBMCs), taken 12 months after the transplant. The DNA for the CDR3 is TGTGCCAGCAGCTCGGGACCACTAGCGTCACTCGGGGGTGAGCAGTACTTC. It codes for CASSSGPLASLGGEQYF.